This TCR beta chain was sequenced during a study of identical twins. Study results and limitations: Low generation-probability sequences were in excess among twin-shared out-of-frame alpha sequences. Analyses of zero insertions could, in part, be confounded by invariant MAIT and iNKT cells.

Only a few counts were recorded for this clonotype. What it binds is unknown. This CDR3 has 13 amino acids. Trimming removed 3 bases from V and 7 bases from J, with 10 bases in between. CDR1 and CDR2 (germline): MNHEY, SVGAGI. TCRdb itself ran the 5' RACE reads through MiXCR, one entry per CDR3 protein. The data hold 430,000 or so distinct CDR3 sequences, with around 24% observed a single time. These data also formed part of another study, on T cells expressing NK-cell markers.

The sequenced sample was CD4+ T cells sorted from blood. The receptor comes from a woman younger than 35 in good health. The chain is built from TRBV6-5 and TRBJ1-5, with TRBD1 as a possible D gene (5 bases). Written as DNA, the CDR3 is TGTGCCAGCAGTTATTTGGGGGAGCAGCCCCAGCATTTT. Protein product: CASSYLGEQPQHF.